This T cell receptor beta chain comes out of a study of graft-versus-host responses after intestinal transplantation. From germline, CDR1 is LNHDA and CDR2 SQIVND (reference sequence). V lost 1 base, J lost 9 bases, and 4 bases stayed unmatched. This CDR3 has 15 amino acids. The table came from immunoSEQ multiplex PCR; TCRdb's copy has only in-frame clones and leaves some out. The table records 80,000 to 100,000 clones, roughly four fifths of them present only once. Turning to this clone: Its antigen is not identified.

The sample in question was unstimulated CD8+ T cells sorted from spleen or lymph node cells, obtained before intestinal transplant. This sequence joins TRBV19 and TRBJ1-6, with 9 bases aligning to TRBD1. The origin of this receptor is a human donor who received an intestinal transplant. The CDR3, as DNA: TGTGCCAGTAGTATAGCGGGACAGGGTGGTTCACCCCTCCACTTT. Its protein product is CASSIAGQGGSPLHF.